Here is one T cell receptor beta chain with its context. Its antigen is unknown. This entry is derived from a study of CD8 T cells in Susac syndrome. Roughly 0.45 to 1 ug RNA was reverse transcribed with random hexamers. MiXCR, applied by TCRdb to the immunoSEQ multiplex PCR reads, yields one record per CDR3 protein. The sample shows roughly 200,000 distinct CDR3 sequences, 85% to 95% of them seen only once. Study observations and caveats: The study conceded that relatively few individuals underwent its TCR sequencing and HLA analysis.

Relapsing-remitting disease, either stable or active, was present in the multiple sclerosis controls, who were treatment-naive patients. CDR3 length: 16 amino acids. CDR1 is LGHNA and CDR2 is YNFKEQ in the germline V gene. The V and J ends lost 0 bases and 6 bases, in that order; junction bases with no gene match: 7. V gene TRBV4-2 combines with J gene TRBJ2-2, with 7 bases that match TRBD1. Sequencing was done on a sample of CD8+ T cells from PBMCs. The sequence came from a human donor with multiple sclerosis. The CDR3 protein is CASSQESGQRPGELFF. CDR3 DNA sequence: TGTGCCAGCAGCCAAGAGTCGGGACAGAGACCCGGGGAGCTGTTTTTT.